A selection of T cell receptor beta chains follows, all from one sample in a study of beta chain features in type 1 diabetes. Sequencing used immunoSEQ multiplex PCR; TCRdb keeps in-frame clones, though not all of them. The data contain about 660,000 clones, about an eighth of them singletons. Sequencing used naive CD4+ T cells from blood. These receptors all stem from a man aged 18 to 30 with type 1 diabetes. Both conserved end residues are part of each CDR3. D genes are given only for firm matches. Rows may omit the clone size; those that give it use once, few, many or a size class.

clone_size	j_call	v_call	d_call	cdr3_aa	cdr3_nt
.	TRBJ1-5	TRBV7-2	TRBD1	CASSLVARTGAQPQHF	TGTGCCAGCAGCTTAGTGGCAAGGACAGGGGCTCAGCCCCAGCATTTT
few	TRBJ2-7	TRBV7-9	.	CASSLARDYEQYF	TGTGCCAGCAGCCTAGCACGGGACTACGAGCAGTACTTC
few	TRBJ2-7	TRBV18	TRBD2	CASSPGLTGYEQYF	TGTGCCAGCTCACCGGGACTAACTGGTTACGAGCAGTACTTC
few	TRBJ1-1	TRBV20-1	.	CSATRTEAFF	TGCAGTGCTACTCGCACTGAAGCTTTCTTT
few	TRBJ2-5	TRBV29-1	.	CSVVGLEETQYF	TGCAGCGTCGTTGGGCTTGAAGAGACCCAGTACTTC
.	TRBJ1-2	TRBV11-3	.	CASTPARDLYGYTF	TGTGCCAGCACCCCAGCCCGGGACCTCTATGGCTACACCTTC
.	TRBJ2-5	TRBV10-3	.	CAISEGTTLETQYF	TGTGCCATCAGTGAAGGAACTACCTTGGAGACCCAGTACTTC
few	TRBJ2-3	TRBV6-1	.	CASSEVGRLGLVDTQYF	TGTGCCAGCAGTGAAGTTGGTAGACTCGGACTTGTGGATACGCAGTATTTT
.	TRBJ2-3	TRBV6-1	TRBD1	CASSDRGKKDTQYF	TGTGCCAGCAGCGACAGGGGTAAGAAGGATACGCAGTATTTT
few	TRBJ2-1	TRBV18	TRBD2	CASSPSASGRALNEQFF	TGTGCCAGCTCACCATCGGCTAGCGGGAGGGCCCTCAATGAGCAGTTCTTC
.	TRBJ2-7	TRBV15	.	CATSRGQESSYEQYF	TGTGCCACCAGCAGAGGACAGGAGAGCTCCTACGAGCAGTACTTC
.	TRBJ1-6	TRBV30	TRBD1	CAWNLLTGGAAPLHF	TGTGCCTGGAATCTCCTGACAGGGGGCGCGGCACCCCTCCACTTT
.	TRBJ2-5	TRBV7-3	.	CASSFGSQETQYF	TGTGCCAGCAGCTTTGGCAGCCAAGAGACCCAGTACTTC
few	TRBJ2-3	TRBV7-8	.	CASSLARGAITDTQYF	TGTGCCAGCAGCTTAGCCCGGGGGGCGATCACAGATACGCAGTATTTT
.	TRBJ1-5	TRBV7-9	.	CASSSGRNQPQHF	TGTGCCAGCAGCTCCGGACGTAATCAGCCCCAGCATTTT
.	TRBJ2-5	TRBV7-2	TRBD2	CASSLGVVQRGYQETQYF	TGTGCCAGCAGCTTAGGGGTGGTCCAGCGGGGGTACCAAGAGACCCAGTACTTC
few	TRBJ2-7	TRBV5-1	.	CASSDLSDSPSYEQYF	TGCGCCAGCAGCGATTTGTCAGACAGCCCGTCCTACGAGCAGTACTTC
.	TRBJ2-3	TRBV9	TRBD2	CASSVGTSGSVSTDTQYF	TGTGCCAGCAGCGTAGGGACTAGCGGGAGTGTGAGCACAGATACGCAGTATTTT
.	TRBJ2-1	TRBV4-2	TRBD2	CASNRALPGLAGDEQFF	TGTGCCAGCAATCGTGCTCTTCCGGGACTAGCGGGCGATGAGCAGTTCTTC
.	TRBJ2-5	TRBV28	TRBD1	CASSSLSGTGGRETQYF	TGTGCCAGCAGCTCCCTATCCGGGACAGGGGGCAGAGAGACCCAGTACTTC
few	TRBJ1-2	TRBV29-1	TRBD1	CSADGQGLNTF	TGCAGCGCCGACGGACAGGGTTTAAACACCTTC
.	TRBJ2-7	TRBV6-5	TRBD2	CASSQSGVNSYEQYF	TGTGCCAGCAGTCAGAGCGGGGTAAACTCCTACGAGCAGTACTTC
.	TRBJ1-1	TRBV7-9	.	CASSLGQSRIGAFF	TGTGCCAGCAGCTTAGGTCAGTCTCGGATCGGAGCTTTCTTT
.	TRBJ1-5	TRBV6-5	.	CASSYTGSQPQHF	TGTGCCAGCAGTTACACCGGTAGCCAGCCCCAGCATTTT
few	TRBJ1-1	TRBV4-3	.	CASSQDRDAEAFF	TGCGCCAGCAGCCAAGACAGGGATGCTGAAGCTTTCTTT
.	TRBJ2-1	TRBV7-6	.	CASSVGGAAYNEQFF	TGTGCCAGCAGCGTTGGGGGGGCCGCCTACAATGAGCAGTTCTTC
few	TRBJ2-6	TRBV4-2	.	CASSQDFIAGANVLTF	TGTGCCAGCAGCCAAGATTTTATCGCTGGGGCCAACGTCCTGACTTTC
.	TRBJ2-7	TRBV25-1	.	CASSARLNSYEQYF	TGTGCCAGCAGTGCGAGACTGAACTCCTACGAGCAGTACTTC
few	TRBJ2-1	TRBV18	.	CASSPRQGGNEQFF	TGTGCCAGCTCACCCCGGCAGGGAGGCAATGAGCAGTTCTTC
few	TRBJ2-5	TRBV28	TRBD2	CASTIRRLAGETQYF	TGTGCCAGCACCATAAGGAGACTAGCGGGGGAGACCCAGTACTTC
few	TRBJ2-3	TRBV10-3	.	CAMGTDTQYF	TGTGCCATGGGTACAGATACGCAGTATTTT
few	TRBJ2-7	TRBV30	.	CAWSETGGVIYEQYF	TGTGCCTGGAGTGAAACAGGGGGGGTTATCTACGAGCAGTACTTC
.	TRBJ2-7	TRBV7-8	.	CASSLGLRQGGYEQYF	TGTGCCAGCAGCTTAGGGTTGAGACAGGGAGGCTACGAGCAGTACTTC